This paragraph reports one T cell receptor (beta chain). This table comes from immunoSEQ multiplex PCR, and its TCRdb copy is limited to in-frame clones, with some not included. The sample includes 550,000 to 750,000 clones, around 92% of them seen just once. These data belong to a study of shared clonotypes between healthy human individuals. Germline CDR1 LNHDA, CDR2 SQIVND (reference sequence). J gave up 6 bases and V 7 bases, and 4 bases lay outside the gene matches. This CDR3 has 13 amino acids. CD45RO negativity and positive selection for CCR7 defined naive CD8 cells, a population that excluded terminally differentiated effector memory CD45RA+ cells.

The sequenced sample was naive CD8+ T cells sorted from blood. The V gene is TRBV19, the J gene TRBJ2-1, with TRBD1 matching over 9 bases. The receptor's source is a man under 40 in good health. CDR3 loop: CASTPDRGNEQFF. The CDR3 DNA is TGTGCCAGTACCCCGGACAGGGGCAATGAGCAGTTCTTC. The whole variable domain, remainder taken from reference TRBV19 and TRBJ2-1, is DGGITQSPKYLFRKEGQNVTLSCEQNLNHDAMYWYRQDPGQGLRLIYYSQIVNDFQKGDIAEGYSVSREKKESFPLTVTSAQKNPTAFYLCASTPDRGNEQFFGPGTRLTVL.